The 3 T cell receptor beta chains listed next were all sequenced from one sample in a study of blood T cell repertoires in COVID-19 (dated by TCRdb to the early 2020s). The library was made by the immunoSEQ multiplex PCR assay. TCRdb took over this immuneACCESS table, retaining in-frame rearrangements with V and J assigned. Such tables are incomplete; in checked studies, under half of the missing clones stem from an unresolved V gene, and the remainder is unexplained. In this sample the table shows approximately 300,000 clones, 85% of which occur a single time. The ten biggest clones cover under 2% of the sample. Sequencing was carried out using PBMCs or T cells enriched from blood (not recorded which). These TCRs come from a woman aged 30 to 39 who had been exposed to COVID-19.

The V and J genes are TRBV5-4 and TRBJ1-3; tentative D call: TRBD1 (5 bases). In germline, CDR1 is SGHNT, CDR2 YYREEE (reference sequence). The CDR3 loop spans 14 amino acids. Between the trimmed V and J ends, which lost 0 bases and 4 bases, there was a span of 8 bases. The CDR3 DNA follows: TGTGCCAGCAGCTTGGAGCAGGGAGGAAACACCATATATTTT. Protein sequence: CASSLEQGGNTIYF. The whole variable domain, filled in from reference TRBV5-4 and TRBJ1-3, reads ETGVTQSPTHLIKTRGQQVTLRCSSQSGHNTVSWYQQALGQGPQFIFQYYREEENGRGNFPPRFSGLQFPNYSSELNVNALELDDSALYLCASSLEQGGNTIYFGEGSWLTVV.

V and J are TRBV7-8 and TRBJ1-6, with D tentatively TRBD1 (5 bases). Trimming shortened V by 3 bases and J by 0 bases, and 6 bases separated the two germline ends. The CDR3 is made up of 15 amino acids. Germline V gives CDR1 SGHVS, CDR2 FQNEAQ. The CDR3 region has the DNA TGTGCCAGCAGCTTCGGGGGCTCCTATAATTCACCCCTCCACTTT. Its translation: CASSFGGSYNSPLHF.

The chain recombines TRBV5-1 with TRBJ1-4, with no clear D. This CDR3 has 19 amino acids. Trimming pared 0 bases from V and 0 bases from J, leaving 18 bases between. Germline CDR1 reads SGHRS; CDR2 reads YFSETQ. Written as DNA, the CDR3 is TGCGCCAGCAGCTTGGGTCTTCTCTTAGGGAGTGCAACTAATGAAAAACTGTTTTTT. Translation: CASSLGLLLGSATNEKLFF.